These 32 T cell receptor beta chains originate from one sample sequenced in a study of Graves' ophthalmopathy and Graves' hyperthyroidism (dated by TCRdb to the late 2010s). The instrument was an Illumina HiSeq 2000. For repertoire sequencing, TCR beta CDR3 regions were amplified from RNA transcripts. The first round of RT-PCR was done with HTBI primers and the Qiagen OneStep RT-PCR kit, and was followed by a second round of multiplex PCR, then size selection and purification. The public reads were reanalyzed by TCRdb: fastp trimming at Q25, MiXCR alignment, in-frame beta chains only. Rows merge per CDR3 protein into single entries with the most common DNA and genes. This sample is represented by about 210,000 distinct CDR3 sequences; 25% to 30% of them were singletons. Clones ranked in the top ten supply approximately 8.6% of the sample. The sequencing sample was made of peripheral blood. The receptors were sampled from a man in his fifties with Graves' ophthalmopathy. Donor details come from another sample of the same person, matched by shared clones.

This clonotype was picked up many times. The chain carries TRBV7-9 and TRBJ2-4; 9 nucleotides match TRBD2. The CDR3 sequence is 13 residues long. Looked up from germline, CDR1 is SEHNR and CDR2 is FQNEAQ (reference sequence). V gave up 5 bases and J gave up 14 bases; unmatched junction bases: 10. The CDR3 nucleotides are TGTGCCAGCAGCCGGGATAGCGGGAGACATGAGTACTTC. Amino acids: CASSRDSGRHEYF.

The table lists this clonotype with many counts. The V call is TRBV27, the J call TRBJ2-5; D is unclear. Germline V gives CDR1 MNHEY, CDR2 SMNVEV (reference sequence). The CDR3 runs to 15 residues. Trimming shortened V by 6 bases and J by 4 bases, and 18 bases separated the two germline ends. The CDR3 DNA reads TGTGCCAGCAGCCACACTTTTGTTAGTCCAGAGACCCAGTACTTC. It encodes CASSHTFVSPETQYF.

The table lists this clonotype with many counts. The V and J genes are TRBV20-1 and TRBJ1-2; D is undetermined. The CDR3 is made up of 13 amino acids. The V gene's germline CDR1 is DFQATT and CDR2 SNEGSKA (reference sequence). The V gene lost 6 bases and the J gene lost 1 base, with 12 bases spanning the gap. CDR3 sequence (DNA): TGCAGTGCCCCCTTCGCAGATAACTATGGCTACACCTTC. Residues: CSAPFADNYGYTF.

This clonotype was seen repeatedly, ten times or more. V usage is TRBV28 and J usage is TRBJ2-5; the match to TRBD1 covers 8 bases. The germline gives CDR1 MDHEN, CDR2 SYDVKM. V shed 5 bases, J shed 3 bases, and the junction held 8 bases outside the gene matches. The CDR3 runs to 15 residues. CDR3 nucleotides: TGTGCCAGCAGTGCCATAGACAGGGGTAAAGAGACCCAGTACTTC. This sequence encodes CASSAIDRGKETQYF.

There are a few counts of this clonotype. The chain is built from TRBV9 and TRBJ2-5, with D tentatively TRBD1 (8 bases). Germline loops: CDR1 SGDLS, CDR2 YYNGEE. CDR3 length: 17 amino acids. V dropped 3 bases and J dropped 1 base, with 19 bases sitting between them. CDR3 coding DNA: TGTGCCAGCAGCGCACGACAGGGGAGGGGTGTCCAAGAGACCCAGTACTTC. Translating gives CASSARQGRGVQETQYF. The full variable domain, completed using reference TRBV9 and TRBJ2-5, is DSGVTQTPKHLITATGQRVTLRCSPRSGDLSVYWYQQSLDQGLQFLIQYYNGEERAKGNILERFSAQQFPDLHSELNLSSLELGDSALYFCASSARQGRGVQETQYFGPGTRLLVL.

This clonotype was counted ten times or more. J is TRBJ2-5 and V is TRBV15; the D gene is possibly TRBD2 (5 bases). Between the trimmed V and J ends, which lost 0 bases and 5 bases, there was a span of 13 bases. Germline lookup yields CDR1 LNHNV and CDR2 YYDKDF (reference sequence). The CDR3 extends over 15 amino acids. This CDR3 is CATSREGEGEETQYF. In DNA form, the CDR3 reads TGTGCCACCAGCAGAGAGGGCGAGGGAGAGGAGACCCAGTACTTC.

This clonotype was counted at least ten times. The chain joins TRBV24-1 to TRBJ2-2; tentatively, D is TRBD2 (5 bases). Germline CDR1 KGHDR, CDR2 SFDVKD. This CDR3 comprises 16 residues. The V end lost 0 bases, the J end lost 6 bases, and 13 bases lay between the germline ends. CDR3 residues: CATSDLPKWESGELFF. The CDR3 DNA sequence: TGTGCCACCAGTGATTTGCCAAAGTGGGAGTCCGGGGAGCTGTTTTTT.

At least ten counts were recorded for this clonotype. The gene calls are TRBV20-1 and TRBJ1-2; no firm D call. This CDR3 is built from 14 residues. V shed 5 bases and J shed 3 bases, with 16 bases lying between them. Germline V gene sequence: CDR1 DFQATT, CDR2 SNEGSKA (reference sequence). In nucleotides, the CDR3 is TGCAGTGCTCTTGGCGGGGAGGTAGACTATGGCTACACCTTC. Protein sequence: CSALGGEVDYGYTF.

The rearrangement links TRBV27 to TRBJ2-7; D is perhaps TRBD1 or TRBD2 (5 bases each). CDR1 is MNHEY and CDR2 is SMNVEV in the germline V gene (reference sequence). V lost 6 bases and J 3 bases, leaving 15 bases between the germline ends. The CDR3 is made up of 14 amino acids. CDR3 loop: CASSLRGRDYEQYF. The CDR3 coding sequence is TGTGCCAGCAGCCTCCGGGGCCGGGACTACGAGCAGTACTTC.

The rearrangement joins TRBV6-1 to TRBJ2-2; 9 nucleotides line up with TRBD1. The junction had 7 bases not matched to a gene; V was cut back by 7 bases and J by 4 bases. The CDR3 totals 15 residues. The V gene's germline CDR1 is MNHNS and CDR2 SASEGT. The CDR3 protein is CASIPGQGSTGELFF. The CDR3 DNA reads as TGTGCCAGCATTCCGGGACAGGGTAGCACCGGGGAGCTGTTTTTT.

In this sample, this clonotype turned up many times. Compared with germline, one end of the junction differs, possibly owing to a read error. The chain carries TRBV10-1 and TRBJ2-7; the D gene is possibly TRBD2 (6 bases). The germline V gene has CDR1 WNHNN and CDR2 SYGVQD (reference sequence). This CDR3 region has 13 residues. The CDR3 protein is CASSPGTSYEQYF. CDR3 coding DNA: TGTGCCAGCAGTCCCGGGACTTCCTACGAGCAGTACTTC.

This clonotype has ten or more counts. J is TRBJ1-1 and V is TRBV6-5, with TRBD1 matching over 9 bases. Trimming removed 7 bases from V and 1 base from J; junction bases left unmatched: 4. CDR1 and CDR2 (germline): MNHEY, SVGAGI. The CDR3 loop spans 14 amino acids. The CDR3 protein is CASTLGQGNTEAFF. DNA of the CDR3: TGTGCCAGCACCCTGGGACAGGGGAACACTGAAGCTTTCTTT.

The V and J genes are TRBV10-3 and TRBJ2-7, with D possibly being TRBD1 (6 bases). The CDR3 loop spans 18 amino acids. Looked up from germline, CDR1 is ENHRY and CDR2 is SYGVKD. The germline V and J ends were trimmed by 5 bases and 0 bases, with 23 bases remaining between them. The chain's CDR3 is CAISSIGSGVRNSYEQYF. The CDR3 DNA sequence: TGTGCCATCAGTTCTATCGGATCAGGGGTCCGCAACTCCTACGAGCAGTACTTC.

This clonotype was counted many times. The V gene is TRBV20-1, the J gene TRBJ2-2; D gene unclear. Germline V gene lookup returns CDR1 DFQATT and CDR2 SNEGSKA (reference sequence). The CDR3 runs to 14 residues. Trimming left V 0 bases short and J 1 base short, with 6 bases between. CDR3 protein: CSARDLGNTGELFF. CDR3 DNA sequence: TGCAGTGCTAGAGATCTAGGGAACACCGGGGAGCTGTTTTTT.

The chain joins TRBV6-5 to TRBJ1-2, with D perhaps TRBD1 (5 bases). Trimming shortened V by 2 bases and J by 7 bases, and 20 bases separated the two germline ends. The germline CDR1 and CDR2 sequences are MNHEY and SVGAGI. CDR3 length equals 16 residues. CDR3 amino acids: CASSYDGDGIGRGYTF. In DNA form, the CDR3 reads TGTGCCAGCAGTTACGATGGGGACGGGATTGGTCGTGGCTACACCTTC.

This clonotype was observed many times. V usage is TRBV6-1 and J usage is TRBJ2-4; D gene ambiguous. Per the germline V gene, CDR1 is MNHNS and CDR2 is SASEGT. V was clipped by 10 bases and J by 0 bases, with 16 bases between them. CDR3 length equals 15 residues. The CDR3 sequence: CATSSLLLAKNIQYF. As DNA, the CDR3 is TGTGCCACTTCCTCGCTGCTGCTAGCCAAAAACATTCAGTACTTC.

The table lists this clonotype with a few counts. A read error may be the cause here, since a much bigger clone is one base away. V is TRBV10-3 and J is TRBJ1-2; tentative D call: TRBD1 (5 bases). CDR3 length equals 11 residues. Germline V gives CDR1 ENHRY, CDR2 SYGVKD. CDR3 bases: TGTGCCATCAGTGACGGGGGTGGCCACACCTTC. Amino acids: CAISDGGGHTF.

This chain joins TRBV28 and TRBJ2-5; the match to TRBD2 covers 12 bases. The junction had 8 bases not matched to a gene; V was cut back by 0 bases and J by 6 bases. Per the germline V gene, CDR1 is MDHEN and CDR2 is SYDVKM. The CDR3 has 17 amino acids. CDR3 bases: TGTGCCAGCAGTTTATGGGCTAGCGGGAGGGAACGGAAGACCCAGTACTTC. It specifies CASSLWASGRERKTQYF.

This clonotype was counted many times. The chain joins TRBV20-1 to TRBJ2-2; the D gene is possibly TRBD2 (6 bases). The CDR3 contains 15 residues. Germline V lookup: CDR1 DFQATT, CDR2 SNEGSKA (reference sequence). Trimming removed 5 bases at V and 1 base at J, with 14 bases between. The CDR3 spells CSAHDLAVNTGELFF. Written as DNA, the CDR3 is TGCAGTGCTCATGACTTAGCGGTGAACACCGGGGAGCTGTTTTTT.

This clonotype occurred many times. The rearrangement uses TRBV28 and TRBJ2-2; 9 bases match TRBD1. CDR1 and CDR2 from the germline V gene are MDHEN and SYDVKM. The CDR3 consists of 18 residues. The J segment lost 5 bases and the V segment lost 5 bases, leaving 15 bases of the junction unmatched. The DNA for the CDR3 is TGTGCCAGCAGTCAACGATTTCCGGGACAGGGCGATACCGGGGAGCTGTTTTTT. Its protein product is CASSQRFPGQGDTGELFF.

This clonotype showed up many times. Lacking the conserved final phenylalanine or tryptophan, this CDR3 likely reflects a read error. This rearrangement joins TRBV28 to TRBJ2-5; possible D gene TRBD1, 7 bases. With 4 bases removed from V and 4 bases from J, the gap between germline ends came to 16 bases. The CDR3 extends over 15 amino acids. Germline V gene data show CDR1 as MDHEN and CDR2 as SYDVKM. The CDR3 coding sequence is TGTGCCAGCAGTTCACGACAGGGAGGTAGAGAGACCCAGTACCTC. This codes for CASSSRQGGRETQYL.

This clonotype was seen many times. The rearrangement links TRBV12-3 or TRBV12-4 to TRBJ2-7; either TRBD1 or TRBD2 may supply D (6 bases each). V was clipped by 0 bases and J by 5 bases, with 11 bases between them. This CDR3 contains 14 residues. In DNA form, the CDR3 reads TGTGCCAGCAGTTTAGCGCTAAGGGGGGACGAGCAGTACTTC. It translates to CASSLALRGDEQYF.

This clonotype turned up a few times. A much larger clone lies one base from this, so it may be a read error. The rearrangement links TRBV2 to TRBJ2-7; 11 bases fit TRBD1. The J segment lost 8 bases and the V segment lost 6 bases, leaving 6 bases of the junction unmatched. The CDR3 is 13 residues long. Germline V gene sequence: CDR1 SNHLY, CDR2 FYNNEI. In DNA, the CDR3 is TGTGCCAGCAGCGGACAGGGGGCTCACAAGCAGTACTTC. Residues: CASSGQGAHKQYF.

This clonotype has a count of ten or more. The V gene is TRBV24-1, the J gene TRBJ2-7; 10 nucleotides agree with TRBD1. Trimming at V came to 3 bases and at J to 5 bases, leaving 3 bases not matched to a gene. In germline, CDR1 is KGHDR, CDR2 SFDVKD. The CDR3 extends over 14 amino acids. CDR3 sequence: CATSDPGQGNEQYF. CDR3 DNA: TGTGCCACCAGTGATCCGGGACAGGGGAACGAGCAGTACTTC.

V and J are TRBV28 and TRBJ2-7; no definite D call. Deletions cut 2 bases from V and 2 bases from J, with 13 bases between. Per the germline V gene, CDR1 is MDHEN and CDR2 is SYDVKM. CDR3 size: 15 residues. The DNA of the CDR3 is TGTGCCAGCAGTTTAGGGTCAGGCGGTCCCTACGAGCAGTACTTC. Residues: CASSLGSGGPYEQYF.

This clonotype was counted ten times or more. The CDR3 loop is CASSRSGGLAEKLFF. CDR3 coding DNA: TGTGCCAGCAGCCGATCCGGGGGCCTAGCTGAAAAACTGTTTTTT. This chain connects TRBV12-3 or TRBV12-4 to TRBJ1-4, with D tentatively TRBD1 (6 bases). The CDR3 runs 15 residues. V gave up 6 bases and J gave up 7 bases, with 18 bases separating them.

This clonotype was counted at least ten times. This rearrangement joins TRBV12-3 or TRBV12-4 to TRBJ2-7, with a weak D call TRBD2 (5 bases). V lost 8 bases, J lost 7 bases, and 15 bases lay in between. The length of the CDR3 is 12 residues. The CDR3 loop reads CASATGDYEQYF. The CDR3 DNA reads TGTGCCAGCGCCACCGGGGATTATGAGCAGTACTTC.

CDR3 sequence (DNA): TGTGCCAGCAGTTACGTTTCGTGGGTCCGCACTGAAGCTTTCTTT. It encodes CASSYVSWVRTEAFF. This chain uses TRBV6-5 with TRBJ1-1; D not resolved. V was shortened by 2 bases and J by 4 bases, with 14 bases between the two germline ends. CDR3 length: 15 amino acids. The germline CDR1 and CDR2 sequences are MNHEY and SVGAGI.

This clonotype was picked up many times. The genes are TRBV28 and TRBJ2-4; D might be TRBD2 (5 bases). The CDR3 runs to 12 residues. V lost 8 bases and J 6 bases, leaving 11 bases between the germline ends. Germline V gene lookup returns CDR1 MDHEN and CDR2 SYDVKM. The CDR3 here is CASEASLNIQYF. Written as DNA, the CDR3 is TGTGCCAGCGAGGCTAGCTTAAACATTCAGTACTTC. Based on the CDR3 plus reference TRBV28 and TRBJ2-4, the full variable domain is DVKVTQSSRYLVKRTGEKVFLECVQDMDHENMFWYRQDPGLGLRLIYFSYDVKMKEKGDIPEGYSVSREKKERFSLILESASTNQTSMYLCASEASLNIQYFGAGTRLSVL.

This clonotype was recorded many times. The chain uses TRBV18 and TRBJ2-4; possibly TRBD1 or TRBD2 for D (5 bases each). The CDR3 spans 15 residues. The V end was cut by 3 bases, the J end by 0 bases, with 9 bases between. From germline, CDR1 is KGHSH and CDR2 LQKENI. The CDR3 DNA reads TGTGCCAGCTCACCGGGGGTACTAGCCAAAAACATTCAGTACTTC. It yields the protein CASSPGVLAKNIQYF.

Many counts were recorded for this clonotype. V gene TRBV6-2 or TRBV6-3 combines with J gene TRBJ1-5; a possible D gene is TRBD1 (5 bases). There are 15 residues in the CDR3. Trimming took off 2 bases at V and 4 bases at J, with 12 bases between the two ends. Germline V gene lookup returns CDR1 MNHEY and CDR2 SVGEGT. The CDR3 is CASSYLWGSNQPQHF. The CDR3 coding sequence is TGTGCCAGCAGTTACCTCTGGGGGAGTAATCAGCCCCAGCATTTT.

This clonotype was detected many times. This chain joins TRBV5-1 and TRBJ1-6; weak D call: TRBD1 (6 bases). The CDR3 totals 14 residues. Trimming left V 4 bases short and J 5 bases short, with 10 bases between. Germline CDR1 reads SGHRS; CDR2 reads YFSETQ. The CDR3 bases are TGCGCCAGCAGCGCGGACAGACATAATTCACCCCTCCACTTT. It codes for CASSADRHNSPLHF. Using reference TRBV5-1 and TRBJ1-6 for the parts outside the CDR3, the full variable domain is KAGVTQTPRYLIKTRGQQVTLSCSPISGHRSVSWYQQTPGQGLQFLFEYFSETQRNKGNFPGRFSGRQFSNSRSEMNVSTLELGDSALYLCASSADRHNSPLHFGNGTRLTVT.